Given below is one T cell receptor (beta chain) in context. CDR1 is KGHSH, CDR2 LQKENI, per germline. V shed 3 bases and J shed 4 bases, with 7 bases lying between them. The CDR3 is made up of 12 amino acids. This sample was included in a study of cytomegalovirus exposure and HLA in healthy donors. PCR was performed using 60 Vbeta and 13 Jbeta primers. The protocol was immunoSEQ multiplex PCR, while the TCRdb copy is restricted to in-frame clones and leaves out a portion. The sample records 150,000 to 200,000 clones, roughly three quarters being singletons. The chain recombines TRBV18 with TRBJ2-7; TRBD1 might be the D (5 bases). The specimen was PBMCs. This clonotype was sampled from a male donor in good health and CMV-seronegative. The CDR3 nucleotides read TGTGCCAGCTCACCCGACAGTTACGAGCAGTACTTC. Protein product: CASSPDSYEQYF.